These T cell receptor beta chains were read from a single sample in a study of T-cell reconstitution after alpha-beta-depleted transplantation in children. MiXCR was run by TCRdb on the PCR reads, yielding one entry per CDR3 protein. The repertoire consists of about 690,000 distinct CDR3 sequences, with roughly 15% occurring once and the leading ten covering approximately 1%. The material was PBMCs from the stem cell graft donor, obtained from the stem cell graft. These receptors were taken from a human donor who donated a stem cell graft to a child with acute myeloid leukemia. CDR3s include the opening cysteine and the closing phenylalanine or tryptophan. Fields, in order: CDR3 protein, V gene, J gene.

CDR3aa: CASSEGVNNQPQHF
v_gene: TRBV6-1
j_gene: TRBJ1-5

CDR3aa: CASSPMTGYNEQFF
v_gene: TRBV5-4
j_gene: TRBJ2-1

CDR3aa: CASRSTGFTPGNTIYF
v_gene: TRBV28
j_gene: TRBJ1-3

CDR3aa: CSARGPLPHTSSYNEQFF
v_gene: TRBV20-1
j_gene: TRBJ2-1

CDR3aa: CASSFTGDAETQYF
v_gene: TRBV5-5
j_gene: TRBJ2-5

CDR3aa: CSASQMRGDLGDQPQHF
v_gene: TRBV20-1
j_gene: TRBJ1-5

CDR3aa: CSADPPRDTKSWTQYF
v_gene: TRBV20-1
j_gene: TRBJ2-5

CDR3aa: CSARDPSHSNQPQHF
v_gene: TRBV20-1
j_gene: TRBJ1-5

CDR3aa: CASNRDRITEAFF
v_gene: TRBV28
j_gene: TRBJ1-1

CDR3aa: CSVAGRGGPGNEQFF
v_gene: TRBV29-1
j_gene: TRBJ2-1

CDR3aa: CASSWVGAKLFF
v_gene: TRBV7-2
j_gene: TRBJ1-4

CDR3aa: CASSPRGETYEQYF
v_gene: TRBV9
j_gene: TRBJ2-7

CDR3aa: CSAGLRAASYYTF
v_gene: TRBV20-1
j_gene: TRBJ1-2

CDR3aa: CSVEGHLSPYEQYF
v_gene: TRBV29-1
j_gene: TRBJ2-7

CDR3aa: CAWSEGTGYEQYF
v_gene: TRBV30
j_gene: TRBJ2-7

CDR3aa: CSVEGDRGFDEQYF
v_gene: TRBV29-1
j_gene: TRBJ2-7

CDR3aa: CASRDPGLAGAIFLTDTQYF
v_gene: TRBV11-2
j_gene: TRBJ2-3

CDR3aa: CSFSGQGSSGANVLTF
v_gene: TRBV20-1
j_gene: TRBJ2-6

CDR3aa: CASLTGGRQETQYF
v_gene: TRBV7-9
j_gene: TRBJ2-5

CDR3aa: CARQGEGGELFF
v_gene: TRBV7-6
j_gene: TRBJ2-2

CDR3aa: CASSQDPRLAGQETQYF
v_gene: TRBV4-2
j_gene: TRBJ2-5

CDR3aa: CASSPRGGGLNEQFF
v_gene: TRBV7-2
j_gene: TRBJ2-1

CDR3aa: CASSEGGQLYNSPLHF
v_gene: TRBV25-1
j_gene: TRBJ1-6

CDR3aa: CSARDPLAGAEETQYF
v_gene: TRBV20-1
j_gene: TRBJ2-5

CDR3aa: CASSQDTGRPYGPQHF
v_gene: TRBV4-1
j_gene: TRBJ1-5

CDR3aa: CASSLALAPNQETQYF
v_gene: TRBV7-2
j_gene: TRBJ2-5

CDR3aa: CASSLEQGRGTEAFF
v_gene: TRBV11-2
j_gene: TRBJ1-1

CDR3aa: CATGSQRPPTDTQYF
v_gene: TRBV15
j_gene: TRBJ2-3

CDR3aa: CSASGTGTLIKYF
v_gene: TRBV20-1
j_gene: TRBJ2-7

CDR3aa: CSAPVGRHGYTF
v_gene: TRBV20-1
j_gene: TRBJ1-2

CDR3aa: CASSEGTGGEKLFF
v_gene: TRBV25-1
j_gene: TRBJ1-4

CDR3aa: CSAGLYGYTF
v_gene: TRBV20-1
j_gene: TRBJ1-2

CDR3aa: CSARGRGNYNSPLHF
v_gene: TRBV20-1
j_gene: TRBJ1-6

CDR3aa: CATSSNTDTQYF
v_gene: TRBV24-1
j_gene: TRBJ2-3

CDR3aa: CSAQDRGTHPYEQYF
v_gene: TRBV20-1
j_gene: TRBJ2-7

CDR3aa: CASGGHTYGYTF
v_gene: TRBV12-3/TRBV12-4
j_gene: TRBJ1-2

CDR3aa: CASSLGGQGARYNEQFF
v_gene: TRBV7-2
j_gene: TRBJ2-1

CDR3aa: CSATPDNEKLFF
v_gene: TRBV20-1
j_gene: TRBJ1-4

CDR3aa: CASSSPGTGNGYTF
v_gene: TRBV7-2
j_gene: TRBJ1-2